This T cell receptor (beta chain) was recovered during a study of cytomegalovirus exposure and HLA in healthy donors. Study-wide results and caveats: Rare TCR sequences dominated, though some public TCRs recurred in many donors. Most CMV-associated TCR beta chains were later found to appear HLA-restricted.

CDR1 is SNHLY, CDR2 FYNNEI, per germline. Trimming took 9 bases from V and 15 from J; bases not matched to a gene: 5. This CDR3 has 9 amino acids. On this clone: Its specificity is not known.

With 60 Vbeta and 13 Jbeta primers, the PCR was carried out. Clones were read by immunoSEQ multiplex PCR, and TCRdb kept only the in-frame ones, dropping some. This table has roughly 180,000 clones, about three quarters appearing once. The source material was PBMCs. The V call is TRBV2, the J call TRBJ2-1; 7 bases fit TRBD1. This receptor was obtained from a female donor in good health and CMV-seronegative. The CDR3 here is CARGQVPFF. The CDR3 coding sequence is TGTGCCAGAGGACAGGTGCCGTTCTTC.